Each of the 9 T cell receptor beta chains below was sequenced from the same sample in a study of blood T cell repertoires in COVID-19. Measured with immunoSEQ multiplex PCR; TCRdb has only the in-frame clones, and not every one. Of roughly 40,000 clones in the sample, roughly 80% were seen once. The sequenced material came from peripheral blood. All receptors derive from a human donor with acute or convalescent COVID-19. The donor label of this sample is uncertain.

The chain links TRBV28 to TRBJ1-2; a weak D match, TRBD1 (5 bases). The CDR3 contains 13 residues. CDR1 and CDR2 from the germline V gene are MDHEN and SYDVKM. The V gene lost 3 bases and the J gene lost 1 base, with 6 bases spanning the gap. The CDR3 loop reads CASSFGGNYGYTF. The CDR3 nucleotides are TGTGCCAGCAGTTTCGGGGGTAACTATGGCTACACCTTC.

The chain joins TRBV27 to TRBJ1-4, with unresolved D. This CDR3 has 12 residues. The V end was cut by 2 bases, the J end by 8 bases, with 6 bases between. Germline CDR1 and CDR2: MNHEY and SMNVEV (reference sequence). CDR3 sequence (DNA): TGTGCCAGCAGTTTAAGCGGGGAAAAACTGTTTTTT. It yields the protein CASSLSGEKLFF.

The rearrangement joins TRBV6-5 to TRBJ2-7, with 8 bases aligning to TRBD1. This CDR3 region has 15 residues. Germline V lookup: CDR1 MNHEY, CDR2 SVGAGI. V lost 6 bases and J lost 5; bases outside the gene matches: 12. CDR3 sequence: CASRDTTGQANEQYF. The CDR3 DNA reads TGTGCCAGCAGGGATACCACGGGACAGGCGAACGAGCAGTACTTC.

The chain couples TRBV5-4 to TRBJ2-3; weak D call: TRBD1 (5 bases). The germline V gene has CDR1 SGHNT and CDR2 YYREEE (reference sequence). The germline V and J ends were trimmed by 1 base and 6 bases, with 12 bases remaining between them. The CDR3 has 14 residues. The CDR3: CASSLTGVPDTQYF. CDR3 in DNA: TGTGCCAGCAGCTTGACAGGCGTCCCGGATACGCAGTATTTT.

The CDR3 nucleotides are TGTGCCAGCAGCTTAGGTGAACTTCGGGGCTACACCTTC. Translation gives CASSLGELRGYTF. This sequence joins TRBV7-9 and TRBJ1-2; D uncertain. Deletions cut 1 base from V and 8 bases from J, with 11 bases between. The CDR3 length is 13 residues. Germline values: CDR1 SEHNR, CDR2 FQNEAQ (reference sequence).

V gene TRBV19 combines with J gene TRBJ2-5; the match to TRBD1 covers 8 bases. With V trimmed by 9 bases and J by 5 bases, 11 bases remained unmatched. Per the germline V gene, CDR1 is LNHDA and CDR2 is SQIVND (reference sequence). This CDR3 region has 14 residues. The CDR3 spells CASRGQGRGETQYF. CDR3 in DNA: TGTGCCAGCCGCGGACAGGGAAGGGGGGAGACCCAGTACTTC.

This chain joins TRBV7-2 and TRBJ2-1; 8 bases are a match to TRBD1. Germline V lookup: CDR1 SGHTA, CDR2 FQGNSA. There are 16 residues in the CDR3. Trimming at V came to 6 bases and at J to 1 base, leaving 8 bases not matched to a gene. The chain's CDR3 is CASRFLQGESYNEQFF. In DNA form, the CDR3 reads TGTGCCAGCAGGTTCTTACAGGGGGAATCCTACAATGAGCAGTTCTTC.

This sequence joins TRBV4-2 and TRBJ1-1; D gene unclear. Germline V gene sequence: CDR1 LGHNA, CDR2 YNFKEQ. The length of the CDR3 is 16 residues. Trimming pared 3 bases from V and 6 bases from J, leaving 20 bases between. The CDR3 sequence is CASSHWTSLGVAEAFF. CDR3 nucleotide sequence: TGTGCCAGCAGCCATTGGACCTCCTTGGGAGTCGCTGAAGCTTTCTTT.

This chain uses TRBV5-4 with TRBJ1-2, with D perhaps matching TRBD1 (5 bases). Germline V CDR1 and CDR2: SGHNT, YYREEE (reference sequence). The germline V and J ends were trimmed by 0 bases and 4 bases, with 7 bases remaining between them. The CDR3 consists of 13 residues. The CDR3 is CASSLGRVYGYTF. Written as DNA, the CDR3 is TGTGCCAGCAGCTTGGGCAGGGTCTATGGCTACACCTTC.